This T cell receptor (beta chain) derives from a study of cytomegalovirus exposure and HLA in healthy donors. Findings and limits, study-wide: A few chains tied to CMV proved CMV antigen-specific in vitro.

Turning to this clone: Antigen specificity is unknown.

The trim removed 4 bases at V and 6 bases at J, leaving 12 bases unmatched. The germline V gene has CDR1 SNHLY and CDR2 FYNNEI. This CDR3 comprises 16 residues. It was with 60 Vbeta and 13 Jbeta primers that the PCR ran. Data came from immunoSEQ multiplex PCR; TCRdb stores just in-frame clones and leaves some out. The sample shows roughly 110,000 clones, over 65% of them seen only once. The material sequenced was PBMCs. The rearrangement joins TRBV2 to TRBJ2-5, with TRBD2 identical over 9 bases. The origin of this receptor is a woman between 35 and 50 years old in good health and CMV-seropositive. CDR3 bases: TGTGCCAGCAGTGTATCCAGCGGGGGGCTCCTGAAGACCCAGTACTTC. Amino acid sequence: CASSVSSGGLLKTQYF.